This T cell receptor (beta chain) stems from a study of blood T cells in healthy people across ages. Notes on the study in general: Donors of long life had a larger count of naive CD4+ cells and greater diversity than aged donors.

The germline gives CDR1 MGHRA, CDR2 YSYEKL. This CDR3 is built from 19 residues. Trimming removed 3 bases from V and 0 bases from J, with 21 bases in between. Points on this clonotype: As yet, its antigen is unknown.

Samples each had at least 6 micrograms of total RNA extracted. The use of a sample-barcoded 5' primer and a J-beta primer mix characterized a second PCR of roughly 6 to 12 cycles. TCRdb re-analysed the 5' RACE reads in MiXCR, keeping a single row per CDR3 protein. The repertoire holds approximately 2,000,000 distinct CDR3 sequences, with approximately 40% as singletons. Material for sequencing was blood. The receptor's source is a human donor in good health. V usage is TRBV4-1 and J usage is TRBJ1-5, with D perhaps matching TRBD1 (6 bases). CDR3 region: CASSHLQGRSNYSNQPQHF. CDR3 nucleotide sequence: TGCGCCAGCAGCCATTTACAGGGACGGTCAAACTATAGCAATCAGCCCCAGCATTTT.